The 24 T cell receptor beta chains reported below all come from one sample, sequenced in a study of PD-L1 blockade in urothelial cancer. Assay: immunoSEQ multiplex PCR; the TCRdb copy retains only in-frame clones and omits some. Of 30,000 or so clones listed, 70% to 85% are singletons. The sample in question was PBMCs, obtained around atezolizumab (anti-PD-L1) treatment. The receptors originated from a man aged 60 to 69 with urothelial cancer.

This chain links TRBV6-5 with TRBJ1-4; D unclear. Trimming took off 4 bases at V and 8 bases at J, with 14 bases between the two ends. Germline V gene sequence: CDR1 MNHEY, CDR2 SVGAGI. This CDR3 spans 14 amino acids. The CDR3 loop reads CASSLGRVREKLFF. The DNA for the CDR3 is TGTGCCAGCAGTTTAGGGAGGGTACGCGAAAAACTGTTTTTT.

V is TRBV9 and J is TRBJ2-2; 11 bases are shared with TRBD2. The germline gives CDR1 SGDLS, CDR2 YYNGEE. The length of the CDR3 is 16 residues. Unmatched junction bases numbered 8, after V lost 4 bases and J lost 6 bases. Here the CDR3 reads CASSPNSGGAPGELFF. CDR3 coding DNA: TGTGCCAGCAGCCCAAATAGCGGGGGGGCCCCCGGGGAGCTGTTTTTT.

CDR3 nucleotide sequence: TGTGCCAGCAGTGTCCGGTCCGCGAACACCGGGGAGCTGTTTTTT. Protein: CASSVRSANTGELFF. The V gene is TRBV2, the J gene TRBJ2-2; D uncertain. Between the trimmed V and J ends, which lost 4 bases and 0 bases, there was a span of 9 bases. Germline CDR1 reads SNHLY; CDR2 reads FYNNEI. The CDR3 is made up of 15 amino acids.

This clone was seen a single time. This chain uses TRBV9 with TRBJ2-3; 14 nucleotides match TRBD2. From germline, CDR1 is SGDLS and CDR2 YYNGEE. This CDR3 spans 17 amino acids. The V gene end was trimmed by 4 bases and the J gene end by 4 bases; junction bases not matched to a gene: 8. CDR3 nucleotides: TGTGCCAGCAGCCCGACTAGCGGGAGGGCCGTCGCAGATACGCAGTATTTT. It encodes CASSPTSGRAVADTQYF.

V is TRBV5-1 and J is TRBJ1-4; 7 nucleotides match TRBD1. J was trimmed by 3 bases and V by 4 bases; bases with no gene match: 6. The length of the CDR3 is 15 residues. CDR1 and CDR2 from the germline V gene are SGHRS and YFSETQ. CDR3 loop: CASSLGQVANEKLFF. The CDR3 region has the DNA TGCGCCAGCAGCCTCGGACAGGTGGCTAATGAAAAACTGTTTTTT.

V usage is TRBV18 and J usage is TRBJ1-2; a weak D match, TRBD1 (6 bases). The CDR3 has 13 amino acids. Trimming stripped 6 bases from V and 1 base from J, with 9 bases between. Germline V lookup: CDR1 KGHSH, CDR2 LQKENI. CDR3 in amino acids: CASSRQDNYGYTF. CDR3 DNA: TGTGCCAGCTCGCGACAGGATAACTATGGCTACACCTTC.

This sequence joins TRBV7-9 and TRBJ2-5, with TRBD2 matching 11 bases. Trimming took 1 base from V and 2 from J; bases not matched to a gene: 6. This CDR3 has 17 residues. CDR1 and CDR2 from the germline V gene are SEHNR and FQNEAQ (reference sequence). CDR3 region: CASSLGLAGPIQETQYF. The CDR3, as DNA: TGTGCCAGCAGCTTAGGACTAGCGGGACCAATTCAAGAGACCCAGTACTTC.

This chain joins TRBV5-4 and TRBJ2-5; no definite D call. The CDR3 covers 11 residues. Germline CDR1 is SGHNT and CDR2 is YYREEE (reference sequence). The V gene lost 2 bases and the J gene lost 6 bases, with 5 bases spanning the gap. Here the CDR3 reads CASSFSKTQYF. Written as DNA, the CDR3 is TGTGCCAGCAGCTTCAGTAAGACCCAGTACTTC. Using reference TRBV5-4 and TRBJ2-5 for the parts outside the CDR3, the full variable domain is ETGVTQSPTHLIKTRGQQVTLRCSSQSGHNTVSWYQQALGQGPQFIFQYYREEENGRGNFPPRFSGLQFPNYSSELNVNALELDDSALYLCASSFSKTQYFGPGTRLLVL.

The V call is TRBV10-3, the J call TRBJ2-1; TRBD2 agrees at 9 bases. The CDR3 extends over 14 amino acids. Per the germline V gene, CDR1 is ENHRY and CDR2 is SYGVKD. After removal of 4 bases from V and 5 bases from J, the junction contained 3 bases not matched to a gene. The CDR3 DNA follows: TGTGCCATCAGTGTAAGACTAGCGGACAATGAGCAGTTCTTC. Translating it yields CAISVRLADNEQFF.

The chain combines TRBV10-2 with TRBJ1-1; 7 bases align to TRBD1. The CDR3 runs 14 residues. Per the germline V gene, CDR1 is WSHSY and CDR2 is SAAADI. V lost 7 bases to trimming and J lost 3 bases; unmatched junction nucleotides: 8. The CDR3 sequence: CASMQTGLDTEAFF. CDR3 coding DNA: TGCGCCAGCATGCAGACAGGGTTAGACACTGAAGCTTTCTTT.

The CDR3 DNA sequence: TGTGCCAGCTCACAAACGGTTTCAGATACGCAGTATTTT. Translation gives CASSQTVSDTQYF. The V call is TRBV18, the J call TRBJ2-3; D is uncertain. CDR1 is KGHSH and CDR2 is LQKENI in the germline V gene. The CDR3 totals 13 residues. V lost 4 bases and J lost 4, with 9 bases in between.

This clone appeared once. The V call is TRBV10-2, the J call TRBJ2-3; maybe TRBD1 (5 bases). V lost 8 bases to trimming and J lost 2 bases, with 17 bases between them. Germline CDR1 is WSHSY and CDR2 is SAAADI. The CDR3 is made up of 15 amino acids. CDR3 nucleotide sequence: TGCGCCAGCGGGTTAGGGGTCGGGTCCACAGATACGCAGTATTTT. It is translated as CASGLGVGSTDTQYF.

The chain uses TRBV30 and TRBJ1-1; D not resolved. The CDR3 runs to 10 residues. Trimming removed 5 bases at V and 10 bases at J, with 11 bases between. Germline values: CDR1 GTSNPN, CDR2 SVGIG (reference sequence). Here the CDR3 DNA reads TGTGCCTGGTACCGGGTGTCAGCTTTCTTT. Translated, it gives CAWYRVSAFF.

This clone was picked up one time. The rearrangement joins TRBV6-5 to TRBJ2-7; 7 bases are a match to TRBD2. The germline V gene has CDR1 MNHEY and CDR2 SVGAGI. The CDR3 has 12 amino acids. V lost 4 bases, J lost 5 bases, and 2 bases stayed unmatched. CDR3 residues: CASSWGGDEQYF. Here the CDR3 DNA reads TGTGCCAGCAGTTGGGGGGGGGACGAGCAGTACTTC.

The genes are TRBV7-2 and TRBJ1-6; unclear D gene. CDR3 size: 15 residues. CDR1 and CDR2 (germline): SGHTA, FQGNSA. V was trimmed by 1 base and J by 7 bases, leaving 11 bases between them. The CDR3 loop reads CASSLEARLNSPLHF. CDR3 DNA: TGTGCCAGCAGCTTAGAGGCCAGACTGAATTCACCCCTCCACTTT. Full variable domain (missing parts from reference TRBV7-2 and TRBJ1-6): GAGVSQSPSNKVTEKGKDVELRCDPISGHTALYWYRQSLGQGLEFLIYFQGNSAPDKSGLPSDRFSAERTGGSVSTLTIQRTQQEDSAVYLCASSLEARLNSPLHFGNGTRLTVT.

V and J are TRBV4-3 and TRBJ1-1; D ambiguous. V gave up 1 base and J gave up 2 bases, with 14 bases separating them. Germline CDR1 reads LGHNA; CDR2 reads YSLEER. The CDR3 covers 16 residues. The CDR3 loop reads CASSQVVATENTEAFF. For the CDR3, the DNA is TGCGCCAGCAGCCAAGTGGTAGCCACTGAAAACACTGAAGCTTTCTTT.

This chain joins TRBV11-2 and TRBJ2-1, with TRBD2 identical over 10 bases. V was clipped by 1 base and J by 6 bases; unmatched bases: 6. Germline values: CDR1 SGHAT, CDR2 FQNNGV. CDR3 size: 16 residues. The DNA of the CDR3 is TGTGCCAGCAGCTTAGTAACGAGCGGGGGGGCCAATGAGCAGTTCTTC. The encoded protein is CASSLVTSGGANEQFF.

This chain joins TRBV5-1 and TRBJ2-2; the D gene is possibly TRBD2 (6 bases). Deletions cut 4 bases from V and 5 bases from J, with 9 bases between. The CDR3 covers 13 residues. Germline V gene sequence: CDR1 SGHRS, CDR2 YFSETQ. CDR3 DNA: TGCGCCAGCAGCCCAGCGGGTACCGGGGAGCTGTTTTTT. Protein product: CASSPAGTGELFF. Looking up the rest from reference TRBV5-1 and TRBJ2-2 gives the full variable domain: KAGVTQTPRYLIKTRGQQVTLSCSPISGHRSVSWYQQTPGQGLQFLFEYFSETQRNKGNFPGRFSGRQFSNSRSEMNVSTLELGDSALYLCASSPAGTGELFFGEGSRLTVL.

This clone was detected a few times. The genes are TRBV6-1 and TRBJ2-7; D may be TRBD2 (6 bases). Germline V lookup: CDR1 MNHNS, CDR2 SASEGT. This CDR3 has 13 amino acids. Trimming cost V 7 bases and J 4 bases, with 14 bases left between them. The CDR3 DNA follows: TGTGCCAGCAAGTTCGGGACTGTGTACGAGCAGTACTTC. Protein sequence: CASKFGTVYEQYF.

The V and J genes are TRBV19 and TRBJ1-5; D unclear. The CDR3 contains 14 residues. Germline CDR1 and CDR2: LNHDA and SQIVND (reference sequence). V lost 2 bases and J 7 bases, leaving 12 bases between the germline ends. The CDR3 DNA is TGTGCCAGTAGTATACTCGCGCCCGAGCAGCCCCAGCATTTT. Amino acids: CASSILAPEQPQHF.

This clone is a singleton in its sample. This chain links TRBV30 with TRBJ1-6, with D unclear. CDR1 is GTSNPN, CDR2 SVGIG, per germline (reference sequence). V was clipped by 1 base and J by 8 bases, with 12 bases between them. The CDR3 runs 14 residues. CDR3 sequence: CAWSAGTPYSPLHF. The CDR3 bases are TGTGCCTGGAGTGCTGGCACCCCATATTCACCCCTCCACTTT.

This chain joins TRBV4-2 and TRBJ1-2; 8 nucleotides line up with TRBD1. The CDR3 length is 14 residues. J was trimmed by 6 bases and V by 2 bases; bases with no gene match: 5. Germline-derived CDR1 and CDR2 are LGHNA and YNFKEQ. The DNA for the CDR3 is TGTGCCAGCAGCCAATGGGCACAGGGGGATGGCTACACCTTC. As protein: CASSQWAQGDGYTF.

The chain uses TRBV10-3 and TRBJ2-7; 11 positions agree with TRBD2. The germline V gene encodes CDR1 ENHRY and CDR2 SYGVKD. Germline trimming cut 8 bases from V and 2 bases from J; bases unmatched to any gene: 11. CDR3 length equals 16 residues. The CDR3 here is CAIGGGTSGGTYEQYF. The CDR3 nucleotides are TGTGCCATCGGGGGGGGGACTAGCGGAGGGACCTACGAGCAGTACTTC.

The V and J genes are TRBV5-4 and TRBJ1-6, with D possibly matching TRBD1 (5 bases). Trimming took off 0 bases at V and 0 bases at J, with 16 bases between the two ends. The CDR3 runs to 19 residues. The germline gives CDR1 SGHNT, CDR2 YYREEE (reference sequence). DNA of the CDR3: TGTGCCAGCAGCTTGGCCGTCGACAGTTCGAGCTCCTATAATTCACCCCTCCACTTT. Its translation is CASSLAVDSSSSYNSPLHF.